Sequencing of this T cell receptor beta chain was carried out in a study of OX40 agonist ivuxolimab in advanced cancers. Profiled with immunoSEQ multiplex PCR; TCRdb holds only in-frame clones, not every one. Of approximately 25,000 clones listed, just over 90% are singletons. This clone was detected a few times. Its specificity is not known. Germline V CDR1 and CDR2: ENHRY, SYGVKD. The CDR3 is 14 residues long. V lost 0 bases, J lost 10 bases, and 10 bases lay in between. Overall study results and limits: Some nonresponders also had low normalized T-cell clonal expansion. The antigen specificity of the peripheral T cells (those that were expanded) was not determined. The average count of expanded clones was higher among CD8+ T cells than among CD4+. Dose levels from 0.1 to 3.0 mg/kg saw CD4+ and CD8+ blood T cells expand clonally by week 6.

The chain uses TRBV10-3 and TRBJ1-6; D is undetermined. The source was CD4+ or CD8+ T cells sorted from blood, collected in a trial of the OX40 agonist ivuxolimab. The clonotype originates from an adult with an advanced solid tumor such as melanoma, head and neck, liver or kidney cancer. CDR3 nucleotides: TGTGCCATCAGTGAGTCGCCCGGTGACTCACCCCTCCACTTT. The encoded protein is CAISESPGDSPLHF.